Shown below are 18 T cell receptor beta chains from a single sample sequenced in a study of Tregs in tolerant kidney transplant recipients. Profiled with immunoSEQ multiplex PCR; TCRdb holds only in-frame clones, not every one. The sample includes about 90,000 clones, approximately 94% of them seen just once. Related graft donors supplied nonmyeloablative bone marrow transplants, and mixed chimerism was transient. This specimen was CD4+ T cells from blood (PBMCs), taken 12 months after the transplant. The source of these receptors is a human patient who received a combined kidney and bone marrow transplant. The graft donor may account for some of the T cells.

The CDR3 DNA is TGTGCCAGCAGCTTACGTCAAGAGACCCAGTACTTC. This encodes CASSLRQETQYF. V is TRBV7-6 and J is TRBJ2-5; D remains unclear. The CDR3 is 12 residues long. The V and J ends lost 2 bases and 2 bases respectively, with 3 bases between them. Germline CDR1 and CDR2: SGHVS and FNYEAQ.

The J gene is TRBJ1-5, the V gene TRBV10-3; 7 nucleotides align to TRBD1. V was pared by 8 bases and J by 0 bases, with 1 base of the junction left unmatched. CDR3 length: 13 amino acids. Germline CDR1 reads ENHRY; CDR2 reads SYGVKD. The CDR3 DNA sequence: TGTGCCATCCAGGGGGATAGCAATCAGCCCCAGCATTTT. Its protein is CAIQGDSNQPQHF.

Regarding this clone: Other DNA sequences in the sample encode the same CDR3. The chain employs TRBV9 and TRBJ1-6; TRBD1 matches at 9 bases. The CDR3 has 15 amino acids. Germline-derived CDR1 and CDR2 are SGDLS and YYNGEE. Trimming removed 0 bases from V and 13 bases from J; junction bases left unmatched: 8. The chain's CDR3 is CASSVGLQGASPLHF. CDR3 DNA sequence: TGTGCCAGCAGCGTAGGATTACAGGGGGCATCCCCCCTCCACTTT.

Comment on this clone: This specimen includes other DNA sequences encoding the same CDR3. This chain joins TRBV7-3 and TRBJ1-6, with D maybe TRBD1 (5 bases). This CDR3 contains 17 residues. Looked up from germline, CDR1 is SGHTA and CDR2 is FQGTGA. V gave up 6 bases and J gave up 7 bases, with 22 bases separating them. The CDR3 loop is CASSSSGERGVNSPLHF. CDR3 bases: TGTGCCAGCAGTAGTTCGGGGGAAAGGGGAGTCAATTCACCCCTCCACTTT. The full variable domain, with the rest looked up from reference TRBV7-3 and TRBJ1-6, is GAGVSQTPSNKVTEKGKYVELRCDPISGHTALYWYRQSLGQGPEFLIYFQGTGAADDSGLPNDRFFAVRPEGSVSTLKIQRTERGDSAVYLCASSSSGERGVNSPLHFGNGTRLTVT.

This chain connects TRBV7-8 to TRBJ2-7; a possible D gene is TRBD2 (6 bases). Germline CDR1 reads SGHVS; CDR2 reads FQNEAQ. The CDR3 runs 15 residues. The ends were cut back, 5 bases at V and 2 bases at J, with 16 bases in the middle. The CDR3 DNA sequence: TGTGCCAGCAGCCCTAGACGGGAGAAAACCTACGAGCAGTACTTC. It is translated as CASSPRREKTYEQYF.

V and J are TRBV29-1 and TRBJ2-2, with D perhaps matching TRBD1 (7 bases). CDR1 and CDR2 (germline): SQVTM, ANQGSEA. The CDR3 contains 14 residues. V was cut by 7 bases and J by 1 base, with 13 bases left in between. CDR3 DNA: TGCAGCGCTCTCAGGGGGGTGAACACCGGGGAGCTGTTTTTT. Encoded protein: CSALRGVNTGELFF.

As DNA, the CDR3 is TGTGCCATCAGGTACAGGGGGCCCGGCGGGGAGCTGTTTTTT. Amino acid sequence: CAIRYRGPGGELFF. This chain connects TRBV10-3 to TRBJ2-2, with 9 bases fitting TRBD1. The J segment lost 7 bases and the V segment lost 6 bases, leaving 6 bases of the junction unmatched. Germline CDR1 reads ENHRY; CDR2 reads SYGVKD. This CDR3 region has 14 residues.

This chain uses TRBV19 with TRBJ2-7; 7 bases agree with TRBD2. The trim removed 8 bases at V and 1 base at J, leaving 5 bases unmatched. Germline CDR1 reads LNHDA; CDR2 reads SQIVND (reference sequence). There are 13 residues in the CDR3. DNA of the CDR3: TGTGCCAGTCAAAGGGAGGGGTCCTACGAGCAGTACTTC. It codes for CASQREGSYEQYF.

This clone was counted a single time. V and J are TRBV9 and TRBJ2-5; weak D call: TRBD1 (5 bases). Germline lookup yields CDR1 SGDLS and CDR2 YYNGEE. Deletions cut 0 bases from V and 1 base from J, with 7 bases between. This CDR3 is 14 amino acids long. Here the CDR3 reads CASSVGQGQETQYF. In DNA form, the CDR3 reads TGTGCCAGCAGCGTAGGGCAGGGCCAAGAGACCCAGTACTTC.

This chain uses TRBV2 with TRBJ2-2; the D gene is possibly TRBD1 (5 bases). This CDR3 has 18 amino acids. From germline, CDR1 is SNHLY and CDR2 FYNNEI. V shed 6 bases and J shed 4 bases, with 24 bases lying between them. CDR3 DNA: TGTGCCAGCAGCCGATCAGCAGACAGTTGGGTGGGCACCGGGGAGCTGTTTTTT. It codes for CASSRSADSWVGTGELFF.

The chain couples TRBV28 to TRBJ2-7, with TRBD1 identical over 9 bases. The CDR3 loop spans 14 amino acids. Germline CDR1 and CDR2: MDHEN and SYDVKM. The trim removed 5 bases at V and 3 bases at J, leaving 5 bases unmatched. Written as DNA, the CDR3 is TGTGCCAGCAGTGGTGGACAGGGGTTCTACGAGCAGTACTTC. Protein product: CASSGGQGFYEQYF.

The J gene is TRBJ1-2, the V gene TRBV5-5; maybe TRBD1 (5 bases). V gave up 4 bases and J gave up 8 bases, with 15 bases separating them. CDR3 length equals 13 residues. The germline CDR1 and CDR2 sequences are SGHKS and YYEKEE (reference sequence). The CDR3 DNA sequence: TGTGCCAGCAGCAGCCGTGAGTGGACAGGCTACACCTTC. Translated: CASSSREWTGYTF.

The J gene is TRBJ2-3, the V gene TRBV2, with D possibly matching TRBD1 (6 bases). V shed 5 bases and J shed 3 bases, with 9 bases lying between them. Germline-derived CDR1 and CDR2 are SNHLY and FYNNEI. The CDR3 loop spans 13 amino acids. The CDR3 nucleotides read TGTGCCAGCAGTTACCAGGGGACAGATACGCAGTATTTT. Translating it yields CASSYQGTDTQYF.

CDR3 nucleotide sequence: TGTGCCAGCAGCGGGGTAGCGGGAGAGGTCTACAATGAGCAGTTCTTC. Translation gives CASSGVAGEVYNEQFF. The genes are TRBV7-9 and TRBJ2-1; 9 bases are shared with TRBD2. The V gene's germline CDR1 is SEHNR and CDR2 FQNEAQ (reference sequence). Trimming removed 5 bases from V and 3 bases from J; junction bases left unmatched: 8. This CDR3 is built from 16 residues.

The rearrangement links TRBV19 to TRBJ2-2; D is perhaps TRBD1 (6 bases). V was pared by 7 bases and J by 7 bases, with 10 bases between. The CDR3 consists of 12 residues. Looked up from germline, CDR1 is LNHDA and CDR2 is SQIVND (reference sequence). The DNA for the CDR3 is TGTGCCAGTACTGGGGGCGTCGGGGAGCTGTTTTTT. Translation gives CASTGGVGELFF.

The chain carries TRBV9 and TRBJ2-3, with 7 bases matching TRBD2. There are 15 residues in the CDR3. The germline V gene encodes CDR1 SGDLS and CDR2 YYNGEE. The J segment lost 2 bases and the V segment lost 0 bases, leaving 3 bases of the junction unmatched. The CDR3 coding sequence is TGTGCCAGCAGCGTAGGAGCGGGAAACACAGATACGCAGTATTTT. Translation: CASSVGAGNTDTQYF.

The chain combines TRBV5-1 with TRBJ2-1; D unclear. Germline values: CDR1 SGHRS, CDR2 YFSETQ. This CDR3 spans 16 amino acids. V lost 3 bases, J lost 3 bases, and 16 bases lay in between. CDR3: CASSSLDGSRYNEQFF. The CDR3, as DNA: TGCGCCAGCAGCTCCCTTGATGGTAGTCGCTACAATGAGCAGTTCTTC.

This clone was recorded only once. V and J are TRBV5-6 and TRBJ1-5; D not resolved. This CDR3 region has 13 residues. V was clipped by 2 bases and J by 4 bases, with 7 bases between them. Germline V gene lookup returns CDR1 SGHDT and CDR2 YYEEEE. DNA for the CDR3: TGTGCCAGCAGCTTAGCCTTTAATCAGCCCCAGCATTTT. Protein product: CASSLAFNQPQHF.